This T cell receptor (beta chain) was profiled in a study of T cell changes during pregnancy in multiple sclerosis. Assay used: immunoSEQ multiplex PCR; TCRdb lists only in-frame clones, some missing. The table includes roughly 40,000 clones, roughly nine tenths detected once. The CDR3 is 17 amino acids. V was pared by 1 base and J by 2 bases, with 18 bases between. CDR1 SGHVS and CDR2 FQNEAQ come from the germline V gene. The sequencing here drew on CD4+ T cells from peripheral blood mononuclear cells, taken before pregnancy. The origin of this receptor is a female donor with multiple sclerosis, enrolled in a pregnancy study. This rearrangement joins TRBV7-8 to TRBJ2-7, with a possible D match to TRBD2 (7 bases). The CDR3 sequence: CASSLDIGGAGTYEQYF. In DNA form, the CDR3 reads TGTGCCAGCAGCTTAGATATAGGGGGGGCTGGAACCTACGAGCAGTACTTC.